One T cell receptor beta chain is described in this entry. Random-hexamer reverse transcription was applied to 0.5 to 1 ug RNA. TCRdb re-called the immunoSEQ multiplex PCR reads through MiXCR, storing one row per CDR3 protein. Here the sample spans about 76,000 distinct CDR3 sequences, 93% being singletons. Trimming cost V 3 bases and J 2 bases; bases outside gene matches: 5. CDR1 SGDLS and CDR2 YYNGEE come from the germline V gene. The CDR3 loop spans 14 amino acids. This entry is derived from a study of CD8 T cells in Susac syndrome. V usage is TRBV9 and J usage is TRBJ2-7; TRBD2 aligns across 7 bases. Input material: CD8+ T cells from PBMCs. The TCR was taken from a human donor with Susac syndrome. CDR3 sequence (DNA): TGTGCCAGCAGCGGACGGGGGGTTCCCTACGAGCAGTACTTC. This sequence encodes CASSGRGVPYEQYF.